This T cell receptor (beta chain) was observed in a study of cytomegalovirus exposure and HLA in healthy donors. Germline CDR1 reads SQVTM; CDR2 reads ANQGSEA. The ends lost 3 bases at V and 4 bases at J; junction bases unmatched: 3. The CDR3 is 12 amino acids. Primers included in the PCR were 60 Vbeta and 13 Jbeta primers. Clones were sequenced by immunoSEQ multiplex PCR, and TCRdb holds only the in-frame ones, with some missing. Altogether tens of thousands of clones are present, approximately 71% being singletons, with the ten largest covering about 3.8%. This sequence was found in a man aged 25-45 years in good health and CMV-seronegative. V gene TRBV29-1 combines with J gene TRBJ2-7; 7 positions match TRBD1. The sequencing input was PBMCs. For the CDR3, the DNA is TGCAGCGTTGAGGAACAGGGGTACGAGCAGTACTTC. It yields the protein CSVEEQGYEQYF.